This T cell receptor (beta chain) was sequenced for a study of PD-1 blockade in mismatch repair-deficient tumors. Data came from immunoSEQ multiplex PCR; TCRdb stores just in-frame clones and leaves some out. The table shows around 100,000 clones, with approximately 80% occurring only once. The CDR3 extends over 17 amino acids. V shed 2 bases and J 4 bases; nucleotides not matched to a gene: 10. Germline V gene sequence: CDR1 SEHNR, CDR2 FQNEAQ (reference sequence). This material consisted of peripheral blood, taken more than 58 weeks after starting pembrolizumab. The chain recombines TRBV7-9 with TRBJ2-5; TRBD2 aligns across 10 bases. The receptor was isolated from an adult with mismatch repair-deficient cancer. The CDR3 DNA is TGTGCCAGCAGCTTATCGCTAGCGGGAGCTGAGGCAGAGACCCAGTACTTC. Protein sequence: CASSLSLAGAEAETQYF. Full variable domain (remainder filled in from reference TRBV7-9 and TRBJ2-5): DTGVSQNPRHKITKRGQNVTFRCDPISEHNRLYWYRQTLGQGPEFLTYFQNEAQLEKSRLLSDRFSAERPKGSFSTLEIQRTEQGDSAMYLCASSLSLAGAEAETQYFGPGTRLLVL.